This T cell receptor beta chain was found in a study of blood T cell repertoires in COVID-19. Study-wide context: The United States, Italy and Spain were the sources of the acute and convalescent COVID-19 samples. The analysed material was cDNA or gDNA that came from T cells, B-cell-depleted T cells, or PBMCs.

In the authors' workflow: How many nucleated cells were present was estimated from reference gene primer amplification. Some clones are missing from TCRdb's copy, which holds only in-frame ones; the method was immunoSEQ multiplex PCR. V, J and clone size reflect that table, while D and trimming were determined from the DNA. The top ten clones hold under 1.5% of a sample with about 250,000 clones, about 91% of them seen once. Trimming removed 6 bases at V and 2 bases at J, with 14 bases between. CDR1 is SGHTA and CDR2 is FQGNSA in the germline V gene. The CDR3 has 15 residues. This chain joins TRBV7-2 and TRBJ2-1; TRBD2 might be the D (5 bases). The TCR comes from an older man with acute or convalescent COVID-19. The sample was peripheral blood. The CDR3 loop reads CASRLEVGAYNEQFF. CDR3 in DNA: TGTGCCAGCAGGCTGGAGGTCGGGGCCTACAATGAGCAGTTCTTC.